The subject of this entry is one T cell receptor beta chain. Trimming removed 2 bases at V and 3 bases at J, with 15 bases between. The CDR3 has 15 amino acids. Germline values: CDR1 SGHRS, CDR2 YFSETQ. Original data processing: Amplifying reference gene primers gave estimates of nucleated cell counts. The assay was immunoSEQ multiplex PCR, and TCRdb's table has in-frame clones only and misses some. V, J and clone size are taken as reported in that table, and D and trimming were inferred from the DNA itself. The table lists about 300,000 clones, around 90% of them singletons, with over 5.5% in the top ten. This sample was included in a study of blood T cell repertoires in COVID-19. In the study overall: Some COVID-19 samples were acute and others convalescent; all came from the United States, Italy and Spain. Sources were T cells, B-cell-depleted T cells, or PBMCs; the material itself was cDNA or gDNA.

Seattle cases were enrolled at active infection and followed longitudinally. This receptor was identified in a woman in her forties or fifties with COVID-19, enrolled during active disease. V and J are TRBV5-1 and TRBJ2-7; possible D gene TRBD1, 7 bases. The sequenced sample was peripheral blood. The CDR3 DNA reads TGCGCCAGCAGCTTCGGAGGGGGCGCGTACTACGAGCAGTACTTC. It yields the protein CASSFGGGAYYEQYF.